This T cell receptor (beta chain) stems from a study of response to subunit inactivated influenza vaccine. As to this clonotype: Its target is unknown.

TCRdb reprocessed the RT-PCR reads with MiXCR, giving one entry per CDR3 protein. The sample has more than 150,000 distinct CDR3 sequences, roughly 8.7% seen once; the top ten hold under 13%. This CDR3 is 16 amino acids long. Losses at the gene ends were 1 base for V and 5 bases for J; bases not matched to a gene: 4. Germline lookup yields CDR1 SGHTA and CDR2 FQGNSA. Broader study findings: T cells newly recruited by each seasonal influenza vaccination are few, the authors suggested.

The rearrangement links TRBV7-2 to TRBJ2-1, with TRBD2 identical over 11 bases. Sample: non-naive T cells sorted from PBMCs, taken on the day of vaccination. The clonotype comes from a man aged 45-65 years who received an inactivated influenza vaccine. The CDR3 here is CASSLVGLAANNEQFF. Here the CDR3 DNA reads TGTGCCAGCAGCTTAGTGGGACTAGCGGCGAACAATGAGCAGTTCTTC.